This T cell receptor (beta chain) emerged from a study of cytomegalovirus exposure and HLA in healthy donors. 13 Jbeta primers and 60 Vbeta primers were used for the PCR. Produced via immunoSEQ multiplex PCR; TCRdb's table is partial and in-frame only. Counted here are approximately 120,000 clones, around 73% occurring once; the ten biggest clones make up roughly 8%. Germline assignment: CDR1 SGHRS and CDR2 YFSETQ. V shed 4 bases, J shed 4 bases, and the junction held 7 bases outside the gene matches. The CDR3 sequence is 15 residues long. The sample comprised PBMCs. The TCR was taken from a middle-aged man in good health and CMV-seronegative. The chain joins TRBV5-1 to TRBJ2-5; the match to TRBD2 covers 10 bases. CDR3 bases: TGCGCCAGCAGCCCAAGCGGGGGGGCCGCAGAGACCCAGTACTTC. Amino acids: CASSPSGGAAETQYF. The full variable domain, with the rest looked up from reference TRBV5-1 and TRBJ2-5, is KAGVTQTPRYLIKTRGQQVTLSCSPISGHRSVSWYQQTPGQGLQFLFEYFSETQRNKGNFPGRFSGRQFSNSRSEMNVSTLELGDSALYLCASSPSGGAAETQYFGPGTRLLVL.